Listed below are T cell receptor beta chains from one sample, sequenced in a study of cytotoxic CD8 clonotypes in ibrutinib-treated CLL. Assay: immunoSEQ multiplex PCR; the TCRdb copy retains only in-frame clones and omits some. Here the sample spans 130,000 to 150,000 clones, 75% to 85% being singletons. The sequenced sample was PBMCs, obtained after 12 months of ibrutinib treatment. Receptors were obtained from a human donor with chronic lymphocytic leukemia. Both conserved end residues are part of each CDR3. The order of the fields is CDR3 DNA, CDR3 protein, D gene, J gene, V gene, clone size. A D gene is named only where the DNA matches it firmly. Size is omitted from some rows. Given values are once, few, many or a class for expanded clones.

cdr3_nt: TGTGCCAGTAGTAAATTGGCAGGGACAGGGGACACTGAAGCTTTCTTT
cdr3_aa: CASSKLAGTGDTEAFF
d_call: TRBD1
j_call: TRBJ1-1
v_call: TRBV19
clone_size: .

cdr3_nt: TGTGCCAGCAGCTTAATCCCGGATAACACTGAAGCTTTCTTT
cdr3_aa: CASSLIPDNTEAFF
d_call: .
j_call: TRBJ1-1
v_call: TRBV7-8
clone_size: .

cdr3_nt: TGCGCCAGCCAGACAGGGCCCTCCGACTATGGAAACACCATATATTTT
cdr3_aa: CASQTGPSDYGNTIYF
d_call: TRBD1
j_call: TRBJ1-3
v_call: TRBV5-1
clone_size: .

cdr3_nt: TGTGCCAGCACGGACAGCCAAGAGACCCAGTACTTC
cdr3_aa: CASTDSQETQYF
d_call: .
j_call: TRBJ2-5
v_call: TRBV6-1
clone_size: .

cdr3_nt: TGTGCCAGCAGCTTACCGCCCGGGGGGATTAATGAAAAACTGTTTTTT
cdr3_aa: CASSLPPGGINEKLFF
d_call: .
j_call: TRBJ1-4
v_call: TRBV7-9
clone_size: few

cdr3_nt: TGTGCCATCAGTGACCCGGGCGTAGAGACCCAGTACTTC
cdr3_aa: CAISDPGVETQYF
d_call: .
j_call: TRBJ2-5
v_call: TRBV10-3
clone_size: .

cdr3_nt: TGTGCCTGGGGCCCCGGGACCAATCAGCCCCAGCATTTT
cdr3_aa: CAWGPGTNQPQHF
d_call: .
j_call: TRBJ1-5
v_call: TRBV30
clone_size: once

cdr3_nt: TGTGCCATCAGTGAGTCTGTGGTCTCCTACGAGCAGTACTTC
cdr3_aa: CAISESVVSYEQYF
d_call: .
j_call: TRBJ2-7
v_call: TRBV10-3
clone_size: .

cdr3_nt: TGCAGCGTTGGAGCTGGCACAGATACGCAGTATTTT
cdr3_aa: CSVGAGTDTQYF
d_call: .
j_call: TRBJ2-3
v_call: TRBV29-1
clone_size: once

cdr3_nt: TGTGCCAGCTCACCCATGGATGGGGGGCACAATCAGCCCCAGCATTTT
cdr3_aa: CASSPMDGGHNQPQHF
d_call: .
j_call: TRBJ1-5
v_call: TRBV18
clone_size: .

cdr3_nt: TGCGCCAGCCAGGGAGGGAGTCGCAATGAGCAGTTCTTC
cdr3_aa: CASQGGSRNEQFF
d_call: TRBD2
j_call: TRBJ2-1
v_call: TRBV10-1
clone_size: .

cdr3_nt: TGTGCCAGCGGTTACACAGATACGCAGTATTTT
cdr3_aa: CASGYTDTQYF
d_call: .
j_call: TRBJ2-3
v_call: TRBV28
clone_size: once

cdr3_nt: TGTGCCAGCAGCTTTGGCCGGCGCGGCTATGGCTACACCTTC
cdr3_aa: CASSFGRRGYGYTF
d_call: .
j_call: TRBJ1-2
v_call: TRBV7-2
clone_size: .

cdr3_nt: TGTGCCAGCAGCTTAGCGCCCTTTATTGGACAGGGAAAGGATAACCAGTACTTC
cdr3_aa: CASSLAPFIGQGKDNQYF
d_call: TRBD1
j_call: TRBJ2-5
v_call: TRBV7-6
clone_size: .

cdr3_nt: TGTGCCAGCAGTGCAAGGGACCTGGATGGCTACACCTTC
cdr3_aa: CASSARDLDGYTF
d_call: .
j_call: TRBJ1-2
v_call: TRBV6-1
clone_size: few

cdr3_nt: TGTGCCAGCAGTGCCCAAGGGGGGGCGAGCTCCTACAATGAGCAGTTCTTC
cdr3_aa: CASSAQGGASSYNEQFF
d_call: .
j_call: TRBJ2-1
v_call: TRBV25-1
clone_size: .

cdr3_nt: TGTGCCAGCAGCTTGACAGGAAGCTCCTACGAGCAGTACTTC
cdr3_aa: CASSLTGSSYEQYF
d_call: .
j_call: TRBJ2-7
v_call: TRBV7-9
clone_size: .

cdr3_nt: TGTGCCAGTAGTGGGGGACAGGGGGCTTATTTCGGCACAGATACGCAGTATTTT
cdr3_aa: CASSGGQGAYFGTDTQYF
d_call: TRBD1
j_call: TRBJ2-3
v_call: TRBV19
clone_size: .

cdr3_nt: TGTGCCTGGAGTGTATCGAGCGGGAGGGCCTTGGCGACCCAGTACTTC
cdr3_aa: CAWSVSSGRALATQYF
d_call: TRBD2
j_call: TRBJ2-5
v_call: TRBV30
clone_size: .

cdr3_nt: TGTGCCAGCAGCTTGTTGGACAGGACCACAGATACGCAGTATTTT
cdr3_aa: CASSLLDRTTDTQYF
d_call: TRBD1
j_call: TRBJ2-3
v_call: TRBV5-8
clone_size: .

cdr3_nt: TGTGCCAGCAGCCCCCCCGGGGGCCGGTTCACAGATACGCAGTATTTT
cdr3_aa: CASSPPGGRFTDTQYF
d_call: .
j_call: TRBJ2-3
v_call: TRBV7-9
clone_size: .

cdr3_nt: TGCGCCAGCAGCTTGGTGCGGGAGTACAATGAGCAGTTCTTC
cdr3_aa: CASSLVREYNEQFF
d_call: TRBD2
j_call: TRBJ2-1
v_call: TRBV5-1
clone_size: .

cdr3_nt: TGTGCCAGAAGCCGAGCCGGGACAGGGGGGAATCAGCCCCAGCATTTT
cdr3_aa: CARSRAGTGGNQPQHF
d_call: TRBD1
j_call: TRBJ1-5
v_call: TRBV5-3
clone_size: .

cdr3_nt: TGTGCCAGCAGCCAAGATAGGACCTCGAACACCGGGGAGCTGTTTTTT
cdr3_aa: CASSQDRTSNTGELFF
d_call: .
j_call: TRBJ2-2
v_call: TRBV4-2
clone_size: .

cdr3_nt: TGTGCCAGCAGTTTAGACCGAAACAGGGGTAGCACAGATACGCAGTATTTT
cdr3_aa: CASSLDRNRGSTDTQYF
d_call: TRBD1
j_call: TRBJ2-3
v_call: TRBV27
clone_size: .

cdr3_nt: TGTGCCAGCAGCAAAGGACTGCCCCGAGACACCGGGGAGCTGTTTTTT
cdr3_aa: CASSKGLPRDTGELFF
d_call: .
j_call: TRBJ2-2
v_call: TRBV21-1
clone_size: .

cdr3_nt: TGTGCCAGCAGTGGACTAGCGTTCACAGATACGCAGTATTTT
cdr3_aa: CASSGLAFTDTQYF
d_call: TRBD2
j_call: TRBJ2-3
v_call: TRBV2
clone_size: .

cdr3_nt: TGTGCCACCAGCAGAGTTTCTACTAGCCATGAGCAGTTCTTC
cdr3_aa: CATSRVSTSHEQFF
d_call: .
j_call: TRBJ2-1
v_call: TRBV15
clone_size: .

cdr3_nt: TGTGCCATCAGTCGGACAGGGGGGAACTATGGCTACACCTTC
cdr3_aa: CAISRTGGNYGYTF
d_call: TRBD1
j_call: TRBJ1-2
v_call: TRBV10-3
clone_size: few

cdr3_nt: TGTGCCAGCAGCTCCCCGGGACAGGCGGTTGAAAAACTGTTTTTT
cdr3_aa: CASSSPGQAVEKLFF
d_call: TRBD1
j_call: TRBJ1-4
v_call: TRBV7-9
clone_size: .

cdr3_nt: TGTGCCAGCAAGAAACCAGTTGGGGGGATAGAGGAGACCCAGTACTTC
cdr3_aa: CASKKPVGGIEETQYF
d_call: .
j_call: TRBJ2-5
v_call: TRBV27
clone_size: .

cdr3_nt: TGTGCCAGCAGCCAAGCACCACCAACCACAGATACGCAGTATTTT
cdr3_aa: CASSQAPPTTDTQYF
d_call: .
j_call: TRBJ2-3
v_call: TRBV4-2
clone_size: .

cdr3_nt: TGTGCCAGCAGCTCATTTAGACGGTATTCCTACGAGCAGTACTTC
cdr3_aa: CASSSFRRYSYEQYF
d_call: .
j_call: TRBJ2-7
v_call: TRBV5-8
clone_size: .

cdr3_nt: TGTGCCAGCAGTCGCAGACTAGCCCTCTACAATGAGCAGTTCTTC
cdr3_aa: CASSRRLALYNEQFF
d_call: TRBD2
j_call: TRBJ2-1
v_call: TRBV14
clone_size: few

cdr3_nt: TGTGCCAGCAGCTTAAATTCAGACAGCTCCTACAATGAGCAGTTCTTC
cdr3_aa: CASSLNSDSSYNEQFF
d_call: .
j_call: TRBJ2-1
v_call: TRBV7-2
clone_size: .

cdr3_nt: TGCAGCGTTGAGGTGTGGCAGGGTGTTTTCTTT
cdr3_aa: CSVEVWQGVFF
d_call: .
j_call: TRBJ1-1
v_call: TRBV29-1
clone_size: .

cdr3_nt: TGTGCCAGCTCACCGCAGACCATAGCGGGATTAAACACAGATACGCAGTATTTT
cdr3_aa: CASSPQTIAGLNTDTQYF
d_call: TRBD2
j_call: TRBJ2-3
v_call: TRBV18
clone_size: .

cdr3_nt: TGTGCCATCAGTGAGCTCGTGGGAGTCCCCTCCTACGAGCAGTACTTC
cdr3_aa: CAISELVGVPSYEQYF
d_call: .
j_call: TRBJ2-7
v_call: TRBV10-3
clone_size: .

cdr3_nt: TGTGCCAGCAGTTTCTCAGCGGGAGTCAACAATGAGCAGTTCTTC
cdr3_aa: CASSFSAGVNNEQFF
d_call: TRBD2
j_call: TRBJ2-1
v_call: TRBV28
clone_size: .

cdr3_nt: TGTGCCAGCAGTACCGGGACTAGCGTATTATACGAGCAGTACTTC
cdr3_aa: CASSTGTSVLYEQYF
d_call: TRBD2
j_call: TRBJ2-7
v_call: TRBV7-2
clone_size: .

cdr3_nt: TGTGCCAGCAGCCAAACTAGCGAGGGAATTCAAGAGACCCAGTACTTC
cdr3_aa: CASSQTSEGIQETQYF
d_call: TRBD2
j_call: TRBJ2-5
v_call: TRBV4-2
clone_size: once

cdr3_nt: TGTGCCAGCTCACCAAGGAGAGGACAGGGGGCTTCGGAGCCCCAGCATTTT
cdr3_aa: CASSPRRGQGASEPQHF
d_call: TRBD1
j_call: TRBJ1-5
v_call: TRBV18
clone_size: .

cdr3_nt: TGTGCCAGCAGTTACGGTCAAGGGGGCGGGACTGAAGCTTTCTTT
cdr3_aa: CASSYGQGGGTEAFF
d_call: TRBD1
j_call: TRBJ1-1
v_call: TRBV6-5
clone_size: .

cdr3_nt: TGTGCCAGCAGTGATACCGGGAGAGGGGACAATGAGCAGTTCTTC
cdr3_aa: CASSDTGRGDNEQFF
d_call: .
j_call: TRBJ2-1
v_call: TRBV25-1
clone_size: .

cdr3_nt: TGTGCCAGCAGCCCTGACAGGGATAATGGCTACACCTTC
cdr3_aa: CASSPDRDNGYTF
d_call: TRBD1
j_call: TRBJ1-2
v_call: TRBV6-1
clone_size: .

cdr3_nt: TGTGCCAGCAGCCCCCGAGATAGCGGGACCTTCGATACGCAGTATTTT
cdr3_aa: CASSPRDSGTFDTQYF
d_call: TRBD2
j_call: TRBJ2-3
v_call: TRBV7-3
clone_size: .

cdr3_nt: TGTGCCAGCAGCTCGACAGGGGTTAATGAAAAACTGTTTTTT
cdr3_aa: CASSSTGVNEKLFF
d_call: TRBD1
j_call: TRBJ1-4
v_call: TRBV6-5
clone_size: .

cdr3_nt: TGTGCCAGCAGGGATAGGGAGGGGAGCTCCTACAATGAGCAGTTCTTC
cdr3_aa: CASRDREGSSYNEQFF
d_call: TRBD2
j_call: TRBJ2-1
v_call: TRBV5-4
clone_size: .

cdr3_nt: TGTGCCAGTAGAAAAACGGCAGGGCCGGCAACTAATGAAAAACTGTTTTTT
cdr3_aa: CASRKTAGPATNEKLFF
d_call: .
j_call: TRBJ1-4
v_call: TRBV19
clone_size: once

cdr3_nt: TGTGCCAGCAGTTTAGGGGTAGCAGATACGCAGTATTTT
cdr3_aa: CASSLGVADTQYF
d_call: .
j_call: TRBJ2-3
v_call: TRBV27
clone_size: .

cdr3_nt: TGTGCCAGTTCTCACTGGGGGGGTAGCTACGAGCAGTACTTC
cdr3_aa: CASSHWGGSYEQYF
d_call: TRBD2
j_call: TRBJ2-7
v_call: TRBV27
clone_size: .

cdr3_nt: TGTGCCAGCAGTGCCAGGGGGGAAGCTTTCTTT
cdr3_aa: CASSARGEAFF
d_call: TRBD1
j_call: TRBJ1-1
v_call: TRBV6-6
clone_size: once

cdr3_nt: TGTGCCTGGAGTGGACAGGGTCCCAATACAGACACCGGGGAGCTGTTTTTT
cdr3_aa: CAWSGQGPNTDTGELFF
d_call: TRBD1
j_call: TRBJ2-2
v_call: TRBV30
clone_size: once

cdr3_nt: TGTGCCAGCAGCCCCGGGGGCGGCACTCAAGAGACCCAGTACTTC
cdr3_aa: CASSPGGGTQETQYF
d_call: .
j_call: TRBJ2-5
v_call: TRBV11-2
clone_size: .

cdr3_nt: TGTGCCAGCAGTGGGGCACGGACACTTAATACGAACACCGGGGAGCTGTTTTTT
cdr3_aa: CASSGARTLNTNTGELFF
d_call: .
j_call: TRBJ2-2
v_call: TRBV6-1
clone_size: once